A single sample gave rise to the 8 T cell receptor beta chains below, sequenced in a study of OX40 agonist ivuxolimab in advanced cancers. TCRdb's table, derived via immunoSEQ multiplex PCR, lists solely in-frame clones and lacks some. The sample yields roughly 80,000 clones, roughly 90% seen once. This specimen consisted of CD4+ or CD8+ T cells sorted from blood, obtained in a trial of the OX40 agonist ivuxolimab. The origin of the receptors is an adult with an advanced solid tumor such as melanoma, head and neck, liver or kidney cancer.

The rearrangement links TRBV30 to TRBJ2-3; 11 bases map to TRBD2. Germline V gene data show CDR1 as GTSNPN and CDR2 as SVGIG (reference sequence). The CDR3 sequence is 14 residues long. V was clipped by 1 base and J by 5 bases; unmatched bases: 2. This CDR3 is CAWSGLAGGDTQYF. CDR3 coding DNA: TGTGCCTGGAGTGGGCTAGCGGGAGGAGATACGCAGTATTTT.

This chain connects TRBV27 to TRBJ2-1; 9 bases are shared with TRBD2. Germline V lookup: CDR1 MNHEY, CDR2 SMNVEV (reference sequence). V lost 11 bases, J lost 5 bases, and 16 bases stayed unmatched. This CDR3 is 16 amino acids long. The CDR3 here is CACKREVAGENNEQFF. The DNA of the CDR3 is TGTGCCTGCAAGCGGGAGGTCGCCGGGGAAAACAATGAGCAGTTCTTC.

The CDR3 bases are TGTGCCAGCACCTTTGGACGGATGGGAAATCAGCCCCAGCATTTT. Protein product: CASTFGRMGNQPQHF. The chain carries TRBV28 and TRBJ1-5; D not certain. V lost 7 bases to trimming and J lost 4 bases, with 17 bases between them. The CDR3 extends over 15 amino acids. Germline V CDR1 and CDR2: MDHEN, SYDVKM.

This clone was seen a single time. The genes are TRBV4-3 and TRBJ2-3; 10 nucleotides line up with TRBD1. The CDR3 extends over 16 amino acids. Losses at the gene ends were 1 base for V and 4 bases for J; bases not matched to a gene: 5. CDR1 and CDR2 (germline): LGHNA, YSLEER. CDR3 DNA sequence: TGCGCCAGCAGCCAAGGGTACGGGACAGGGGCAGATACGCAGTATTTT. Amino acids: CASSQGYGTGADTQYF.

The chain has TRBV7-9 and TRBJ2-3; maybe TRBD1 (5 bases). This CDR3 has 13 residues. Per the germline V gene, CDR1 is SEHNR and CDR2 is FQNEAQ (reference sequence). The V gene lost 5 bases and the J gene lost 4 bases, with 10 bases spanning the gap. The CDR3 nucleotides are TGTGCCAGCAGCCTTACAGGACCAGATACGCAGTATTTT. Translating it yields CASSLTGPDTQYF.

The rearrangement links TRBV6-5 to TRBJ1-2, with 9 positions matching TRBD1. V gave up 6 bases and J gave up 2 bases; unmatched junction bases: 7. Germline lookup yields CDR1 MNHEY and CDR2 SVGAGI. The CDR3 contains 15 residues. CDR3 residues: CASSYGGQGNYGYTF. DNA of the CDR3: TGTGCCAGCAGCTACGGCGGACAGGGGAACTATGGCTACACCTTC.

The rearrangement joins TRBV11-2 to TRBJ2-7; 10 bases are a match to TRBD2. The CDR3 spans 17 residues. CDR1 and CDR2 from the germline V gene are SGHAT and FQNNGV. J gave up 1 base and V 1 base, and 7 bases lay outside the gene matches. CDR3 sequence (DNA): TGTGCCAGCAGCTTAGGTCCAAGCGGGAGGGCATCCTACGAGCAGTACTTC. Its protein product is CASSLGPSGRASYEQYF.

V and J are TRBV28 and TRBJ2-1; a possible D gene is TRBD2 (5 bases). Trimming pared 2 bases from V and 0 bases from J, leaving 11 bases between. Germline assignment: CDR1 MDHEN and CDR2 SYDVKM. The CDR3 sequence is 16 residues long. CDR3 protein: CASSLSGSSSYNEQFF. CDR3 DNA sequence: TGTGCCAGCAGTTTAAGTGGGAGCAGCTCCTACAATGAGCAGTTCTTC.